This is a list of T cell receptor beta chains from one sample in a study of blood T cell repertoires in COVID-19. Measured with immunoSEQ multiplex PCR; TCRdb has only the in-frame clones, and not every one. The sample shows about 210,000 clones, roughly 80% of them seen only once. The sequenced material came from peripheral blood. All receptors derive from an older woman with COVID-19, enrolled during active disease. CDR3s include the opening cysteine and the closing phenylalanine or tryptophan. A D gene is named only where the DNA matches it firmly. Rows may omit the clone size; those that give it use once, few, many or a size class.

cdr3_nt cdr3_aa v_call d_call j_call clone_size
TGTGCCAGCAGCCAACCGCGGGGAGATGGCTACACCTTC CASSQPRGDGYTF TRBV28 . TRBJ1-2 .
TGCGCCAGCAGCCACTCAGACAGTAGCAATCAGCCCCAGCATTTT CASSHSDSSNQPQHF TRBV4-1 . TRBJ1-5 .
TGCAGCGTTGCGGGATTAGCGGGAGGATCCTACGAGCAGTACTTC CSVAGLAGGSYEQYF TRBV29-1 TRBD2 TRBJ2-7 few
TGTGCCAGCAGCGTAGGAGGACAGGGAGAGACCCAGTACTTC CASSVGGQGETQYF TRBV9 TRBD1 TRBJ2-5 .
TGCGCCAGCAGCCAAGGGACAGTGAGCGGGGAGCTGTTTTTT CASSQGTVSGELFF TRBV4-1 . TRBJ2-2 .
TGTGCCTCTGCTAGCGGAAGGGATGAGCAGTTCTTC CASASGRDEQFF TRBV30 TRBD2 TRBJ2-1 .
TGTGCCAGCCGGGGACAGCTTGTTGGCTACACCTTC CASRGQLVGYTF TRBV6-5 TRBD1 TRBJ1-2 .
TGTGCCAGCATTTCATTTGGGACACCGACTTACGAGCAGTACTTC CASISFGTPTYEQYF TRBV2 . TRBJ2-7 .
TGTGCCAGCAGCCAAGAGGGCGGGAGTGCCTACAATGAGCAGTTCTTC CASSQEGGSAYNEQFF TRBV4-2 TRBD2 TRBJ2-1 many
TGTGCCAGCACCCAACTGGAGACGCAGTATTTT CASTQLETQYF TRBV12-3/TRBV12-4 . TRBJ2-3 once
TGCGCCAGCAGCTTGAGTAGCTCCACCTACGAGCAGTACTTC CASSLSSSTYEQYF TRBV5-1 . TRBJ2-7 few
TGTGCCTGGAGTGTACGGGGGGACCTGGAAGCTTTCTTT CAWSVRGDLEAFF TRBV30 . TRBJ1-1 .
TGTGCCAGCAGCAACAAACAGGGGTCGGGCTACACCTTC CASSNKQGSGYTF TRBV13 TRBD1 TRBJ1-2 .
TGTGCCAGCTCGTCCGACAGGGGAGCTTTCTTT CASSSDRGAFF TRBV18 TRBD1 TRBJ1-1 .
TGTGCCAGTGGGAGCGGGAGGGCGGTCGAGACCCAGTACTTC CASGSGRAVETQYF TRBV19 TRBD2 TRBJ2-5 .
TGTGCCACCGAGAGCTCCCAGCGGCGCGGGGTGGGCACTGAAGCTTTCTTT CATESSQRRGVGTEAFF TRBV24-1 . TRBJ1-1 .
TGTGCCAGCAGACGAGGGGGCGACGACACTGAAGCTTTCTTT CASRRGGDDTEAFF TRBV7-2 TRBD1 TRBJ1-1 .
TGTGCCAGCACCCACGGGGAGGTAAATCAGCCCCAGCATTTT CASTHGEVNQPQHF TRBV28 . TRBJ1-5 .
TGTGCCACCAGCCCCCGTGCGGGGGGAATACGCCGGCGTAGGGATGAAGCTTTCTTT CATSPRAGGIRRRRDEAFF TRBV15 . TRBJ1-1 .
TGTGCCAGCAGCCAAGAAGGCATACAGGGGCTACCGATCACTGAAGCTTTCTTT CASSQEGIQGLPITEAFF TRBV3-1/TRBV3-2 TRBD1 TRBJ1-1 .
TGTGCCAGCAGCCCACTAAGCGCCTACACCGGGGAGCTGTTTTTT CASSPLSAYTGELFF TRBV7-2 . TRBJ2-2 .
TGTGCCAGCAGTAACAGGGAAGCCTATGGCTACACCTTC CASSNREAYGYTF TRBV28 . TRBJ1-2 .
TGCAGCGTTGTAAAAGCTAGCGGGAGAGGTCAAAACTACGAGCAGTACTTC CSVVKASGRGQNYEQYF TRBV29-1 TRBD2 TRBJ2-7 .
TGTGCCAGCAGTGAGGGCCTTCTCACTGAAGCTTTCTTT CASSEGLLTEAFF TRBV6-1 . TRBJ1-1 .
TGTGCCAGTAGTATCCAGCGGTGGACCGGGGAGCTGTTTTTT CASSIQRWTGELFF TRBV19 . TRBJ2-2 .
TGTGCCAGCAGCGAGGCGGGAAACACCGGGGAGCTGTTTTTT CASSEAGNTGELFF TRBV9 . TRBJ2-2 .
TGTGCCAGCAGCTTGGGGGACAGGGGAGGAACTGAAGCTTTCTTT CASSLGDRGGTEAFF TRBV5-5 TRBD1 TRBJ1-1 many
TGTGCCAGCAGGGTGAGGAATTCACCCCTCCACTTT CASRVRNSPLHF TRBV28 . TRBJ1-6 .
TGTGCCAGCAGGGCCGGGGGGACCGGGGAGCTGTTTTTT CASRAGGTGELFF TRBV6-4 TRBD2 TRBJ2-2 .
TGTGCCACCAGAGGACAGGGAAGCGAGCAGTACTTC CATRGQGSEQYF TRBV24-1 TRBD1 TRBJ2-7 few
TGTGCCAGCAGCTTGAAGAGACAGGGGGACAATGAGCAGTTCTTC CASSLKRQGDNEQFF TRBV5-4 TRBD1 TRBJ2-1 .
TGTGCCATCACGGGGGATCCTAATTCACCCCTCCACTTT CAITGDPNSPLHF TRBV10-3 . TRBJ1-6 .
TGTGCCAGCAGCTTAGGATGGGCGGGAAGATACAATGAGCAGTTCTTC CASSLGWAGRYNEQFF TRBV7-8 . TRBJ2-1 once
TGTGCCACCAGCAGAGCTAGGGGGCATGGCTACACCTTC CATSRARGHGYTF TRBV15 TRBD1 TRBJ1-2 .
TGTGCCAGCAGTCCGGACAGGGACTATGGCTACACCTTC CASSPDRDYGYTF TRBV6-2/TRBV6-3 TRBD1 TRBJ1-2 .
TGTGCCAGTAGCCCCCTTAGGGGGAGCACAGATACGCAGTATTTT CASSPLRGSTDTQYF TRBV19 . TRBJ2-3 .
TGTGCCAGCATTTTAACACAGGGCGTCACCTACGAGCAGTACTTC CASILTQGVTYEQYF TRBV6-5 . TRBJ2-7 .
TGTGCCAGCAGCCCTCCGACAAACATGAACACTGAAGCTTTCTTT CASSPPTNMNTEAFF TRBV5-4 . TRBJ1-1 once
TGTGCCAGCACCCCGACGGGACTAGATTTTACGAAGCAGTACTTC CASTPTGLDFTKQYF TRBV6-5 TRBD2 TRBJ2-7 .
TGTGCCAGCAGTGAAAGCAGGGTGGTAGTTGGCTACACCTTC CASSESRVVVGYTF TRBV2 . TRBJ1-2 .
TGTGCCAGCAGTTTGGGACAGGGTGTGCAGCCCCAGCATTTT CASSLGQGVQPQHF TRBV6-5 TRBD1 TRBJ1-5 .
TGTGCCATCAGTGAATCCCTGGGGGCACAGGATTACAATGAGCAGTTCTTC CAISESLGAQDYNEQFF TRBV10-3 . TRBJ2-1 .
TGTGCCAGCAGCTTAGTTCGGACAGGGGGCTATGGCTACACCTTC CASSLVRTGGYGYTF TRBV7-2 TRBD1 TRBJ1-2 once
TGTGCCAGCTCACAAGACTGGACAGGGGGCACGTACGAGCAGTACTTC CASSQDWTGGTYEQYF TRBV18 TRBD1 TRBJ2-7 .
TGTGCCACCAGCAGAACGCGGACAGCCTCCTACGAGCAGTACTTC CATSRTRTASYEQYF TRBV15 . TRBJ2-7 .
TGTGCCAGTAGGGGGAGCGGCCACCCTGGTGGGGCCAACGTCCTGACTTTC CASRGSGHPGGANVLTF TRBV19 . TRBJ2-6 .
TGCGCCAGCAGCCAAGACTCCGGACTAGCGGACCACAATGAGCAGTTCTTC CASSQDSGLADHNEQFF TRBV4-1 TRBD2 TRBJ2-1 .
TGTGCCAGCAGCGCCGGGACAGGGGGCTATTACGAGCAGTACTTC CASSAGTGGYYEQYF TRBV7-2 TRBD1 TRBJ2-7 few
TGTGCCAGCAGCGAAACAGGGCCCCCAGGGGGTTTCACTGAAGCTTTCTTT CASSETGPPGGFTEAFF TRBV6-2/TRBV6-3 TRBD1 TRBJ1-1 .
TGTGCCAGCAGTTTCATGCCGGGACAGATCAATCAGCCCCAGCATTTT CASSFMPGQINQPQHF TRBV6-2/TRBV6-3 TRBD1 TRBJ1-5 .
TGTGCCAGCAGCTTAGATATCTACTCAAACAATGAGCAGTTCTTC CASSLDIYSNNEQFF TRBV11-2 . TRBJ2-1 .
TGTGCCAGCAGCTTAAGCAGGGTGGAGACCCAGTACTTC CASSLSRVETQYF TRBV7-2 . TRBJ2-5 .
TGTGCCAGCAGCTTGGCAGGGGGTTATGGCTACACCTTC CASSLAGGYGYTF TRBV7-9 TRBD1 TRBJ1-2 .
TGTGCCAGCAGCTTAGGAGTGCTCGGGACAGGCAATTCACCCCTCCACTTT CASSLGVLGTGNSPLHF TRBV7-8 TRBD1 TRBJ1-6 many